This TCR beta chain comes out of a study of blood T cell repertoires in COVID-19. Study background: COVID-19 samples collected from the United States, Italy and Spain covered acute and convalescent phases.

Seattle patient enrollment occurred during active infection, with longitudinal follow-up thereafter. Repertoires were generated with immunoSEQ multiplex PCR, while TCRdb's copy carries only in-frame clones and drops some. The sample lists about 160,000 clones, about 92% occurring once. Specimen: peripheral blood. This receptor was obtained from a man aged 25 to 45 with COVID-19, enrolled during active disease.

The CDR3, as DNA: TGTGCCAGCAGCGGACCGGGAAACTATGGCTACACCTTC. It yields the protein CASSGPGNYGYTF. This chain uses TRBV5-6 with TRBJ1-2; D gene unclear. The CDR3 covers 13 residues. The V and J ends lost 4 bases and 2 bases respectively, with 9 bases between them. CDR1 is SGHDT, CDR2 YYEEEE, per germline.